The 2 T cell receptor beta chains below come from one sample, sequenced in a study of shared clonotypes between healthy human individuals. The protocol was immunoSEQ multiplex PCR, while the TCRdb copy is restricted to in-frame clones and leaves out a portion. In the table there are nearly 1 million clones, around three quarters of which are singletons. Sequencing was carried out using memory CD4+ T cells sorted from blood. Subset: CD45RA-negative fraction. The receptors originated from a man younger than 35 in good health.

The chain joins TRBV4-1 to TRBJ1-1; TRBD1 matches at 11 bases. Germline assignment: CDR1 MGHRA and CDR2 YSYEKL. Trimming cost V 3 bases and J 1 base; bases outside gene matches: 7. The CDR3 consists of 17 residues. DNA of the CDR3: TGCGCCAGCAGCCAGCGGACAGGGGGCTGGGGGAACACTGAAGCTTTCTTT. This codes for CASSQRTGGWGNTEAFF.

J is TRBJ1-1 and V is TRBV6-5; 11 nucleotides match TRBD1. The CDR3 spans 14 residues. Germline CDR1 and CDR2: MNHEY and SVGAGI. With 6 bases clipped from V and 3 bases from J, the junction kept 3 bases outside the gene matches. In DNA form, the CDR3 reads TGTGCCAGCAGCGGGACAGGGGGTGACACTGAAGCTTTCTTT. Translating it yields CASSGTGGDTEAFF.